Described below is a single T cell receptor (beta chain) sequence and its context. This sample was included in a study of blood T cell repertoires in COVID-19. The CDR3 has 15 residues. Trimming took 5 bases from V and 0 from J, leaving 13 bases between them. In germline, CDR1 is LNHDA, CDR2 SQIVND (reference sequence). Only in-frame clones appear in the TCRdb table, and some are missing; sequencing was by immunoSEQ multiplex PCR. The sample lists 150,000 to 200,000 clones; more than 75% were seen once. This TCR was sampled from a man aged 40-49 years with active or convalescent COVID-19. The chain employs TRBV19 and TRBJ1-1; D gene uncertain. Sample: peripheral blood. The CDR3 DNA sequence: TGTGCCAGTAGTGCAGGACTACAGATGAACACTGAAGCTTTCTTT. Translation gives CASSAGLQMNTEAFF.